This record looks at one T cell receptor (beta chain) sequence and its context. These data belong to a study of T cell changes during pregnancy in multiple sclerosis. Produced via immunoSEQ multiplex PCR; TCRdb's table is partial and in-frame only. The repertoire includes 90,000 to 120,000 clones, about nine tenths of them detected once, and around 0.8% sits in the top ten. The V segment lost 4 bases and the J segment 0 bases; nucleotides outside the gene matches: 3. This CDR3 contains 14 residues. The V gene's germline CDR1 is SGHAT and CDR2 FQNNGV. This chain joins TRBV11-2 and TRBJ2-7, with TRBD1 matching over 7 bases. Sequences were derived from peripheral blood, sampled in the third trimester of pregnancy. This sequence was found in a female donor in good health, enrolled as a control in a pregnancy study. The CDR3 is CASSSDRVSYEQYF. The DNA of the CDR3 is TGTGCCAGCAGCTCCGACAGGGTCTCCTACGAGCAGTACTTC.